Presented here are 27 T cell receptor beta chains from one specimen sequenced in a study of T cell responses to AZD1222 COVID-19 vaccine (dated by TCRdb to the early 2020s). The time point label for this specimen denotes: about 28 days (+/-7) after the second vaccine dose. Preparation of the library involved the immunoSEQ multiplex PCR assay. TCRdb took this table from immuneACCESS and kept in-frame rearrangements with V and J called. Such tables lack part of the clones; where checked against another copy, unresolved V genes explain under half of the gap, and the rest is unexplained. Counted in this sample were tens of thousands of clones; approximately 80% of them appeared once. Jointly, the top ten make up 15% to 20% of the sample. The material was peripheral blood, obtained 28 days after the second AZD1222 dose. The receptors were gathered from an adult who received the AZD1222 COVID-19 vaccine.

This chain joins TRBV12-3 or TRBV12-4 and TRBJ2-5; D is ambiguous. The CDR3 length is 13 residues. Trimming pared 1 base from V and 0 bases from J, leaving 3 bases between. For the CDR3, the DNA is TGTGCCAGCAGTTTAGTTAACCAAGAGACCCAGTACTTC. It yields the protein CASSLVNQETQYF.

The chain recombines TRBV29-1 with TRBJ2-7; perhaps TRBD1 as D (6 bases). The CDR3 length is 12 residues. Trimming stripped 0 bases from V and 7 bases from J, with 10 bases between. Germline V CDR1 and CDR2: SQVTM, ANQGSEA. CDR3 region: CSVEEKGVEQYF. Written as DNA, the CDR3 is TGCAGCGTTGAAGAGAAGGGGGTGGAGCAGTACTTC.

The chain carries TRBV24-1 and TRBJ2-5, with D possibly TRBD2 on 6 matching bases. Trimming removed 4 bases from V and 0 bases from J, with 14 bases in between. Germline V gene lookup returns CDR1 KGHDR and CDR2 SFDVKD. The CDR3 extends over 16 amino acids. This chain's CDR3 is CATSDPGEDNQETQYF. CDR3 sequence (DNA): TGTGCCACCAGTGACCCCGGGGAGGACAACCAAGAGACCCAGTACTTC.

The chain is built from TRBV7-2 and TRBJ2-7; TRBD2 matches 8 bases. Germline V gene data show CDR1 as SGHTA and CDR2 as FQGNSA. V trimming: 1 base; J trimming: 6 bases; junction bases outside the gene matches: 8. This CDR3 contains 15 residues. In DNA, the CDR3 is TGTGCCAGCAGCTTAGGGGGGACTAGTAGGCTCGAGCAGTACTTC. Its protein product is CASSLGGTSRLEQYF.

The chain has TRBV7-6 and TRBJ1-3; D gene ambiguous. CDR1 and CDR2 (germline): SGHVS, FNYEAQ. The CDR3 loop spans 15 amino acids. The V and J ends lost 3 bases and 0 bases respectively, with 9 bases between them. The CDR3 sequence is CASSFGSYSGNTIYF. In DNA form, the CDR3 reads TGTGCCAGCAGCTTTGGAAGCTACTCTGGAAACACCATATATTTT.

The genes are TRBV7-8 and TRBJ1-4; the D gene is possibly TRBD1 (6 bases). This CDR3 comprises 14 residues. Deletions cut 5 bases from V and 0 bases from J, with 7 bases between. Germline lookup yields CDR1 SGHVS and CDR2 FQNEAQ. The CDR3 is CASSRQATNEKLFF. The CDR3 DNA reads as TGTGCCAGCAGCCGACAGGCAACTAATGAAAAACTGTTTTTT.

CDR3 DNA: TGTGCCAGCAGTCCAGGGCAGGTAGCGGGGGGGCTCCGTGAGACCCAGTACTTC. Translated, it gives CASSPGQVAGGLRETQYF. V gene TRBV27 combines with J gene TRBJ2-5; 11 nucleotides line up with TRBD2. The junction had 16 bases not matched to a gene; V was cut back by 5 bases and J by 5 bases. The CDR3 totals 18 residues. Germline assignment: CDR1 MNHEY and CDR2 SMNVEV (reference sequence).

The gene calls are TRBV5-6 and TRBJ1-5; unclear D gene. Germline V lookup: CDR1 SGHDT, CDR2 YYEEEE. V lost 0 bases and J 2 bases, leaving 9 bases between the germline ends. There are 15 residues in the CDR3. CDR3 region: CASSLGQAGNQPQHF. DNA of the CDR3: TGTGCCAGCAGCTTGGGGCAGGCGGGCAATCAGCCCCAGCATTTT. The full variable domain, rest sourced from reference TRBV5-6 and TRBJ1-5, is DAGVTQSPTHLIKTRGQQVTLRCSPKSGHDTVSWYQQALGQGPQFIFQYYEEEERQRGNFPDRFSGHQFPNYSSELNVNALLLGDSALYLCASSLGQAGNQPQHFGDGTRLSIL.

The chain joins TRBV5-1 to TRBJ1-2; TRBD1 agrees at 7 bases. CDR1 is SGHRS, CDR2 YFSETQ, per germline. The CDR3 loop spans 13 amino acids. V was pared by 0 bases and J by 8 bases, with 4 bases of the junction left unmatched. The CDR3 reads CASSLAQGEGYTF. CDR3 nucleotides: TGCGCCAGCAGCTTGGCCCAGGGGGAAGGCTACACCTTC.

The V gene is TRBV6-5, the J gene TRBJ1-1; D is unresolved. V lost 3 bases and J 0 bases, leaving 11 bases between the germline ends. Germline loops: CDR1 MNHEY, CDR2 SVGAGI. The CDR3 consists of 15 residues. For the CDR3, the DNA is TGTGCCAGCAGTTATGCCACGGTTTTGAACACTGAAGCTTTCTTT. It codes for CASSYATVLNTEAFF.

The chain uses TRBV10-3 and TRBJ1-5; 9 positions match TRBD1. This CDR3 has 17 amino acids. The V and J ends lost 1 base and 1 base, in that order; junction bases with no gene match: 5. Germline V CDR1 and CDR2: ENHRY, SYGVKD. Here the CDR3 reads CAISEFLGTGSNQPQHF. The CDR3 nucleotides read TGTGCCATCAGTGAGTTTTTAGGGACAGGGAGCAATCAGCCCCAGCATTTT.

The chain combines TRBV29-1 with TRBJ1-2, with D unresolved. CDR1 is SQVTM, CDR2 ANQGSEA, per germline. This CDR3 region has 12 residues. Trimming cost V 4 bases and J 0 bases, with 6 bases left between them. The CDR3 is CSVGATNYGYTF. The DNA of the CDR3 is TGCAGCGTTGGGGCTACTAACTATGGCTACACCTTC.

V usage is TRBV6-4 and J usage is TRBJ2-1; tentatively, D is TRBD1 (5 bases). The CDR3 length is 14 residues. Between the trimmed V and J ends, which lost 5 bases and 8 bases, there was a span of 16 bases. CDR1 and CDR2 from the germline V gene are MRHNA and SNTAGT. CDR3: CASSPGHPRDEQFF. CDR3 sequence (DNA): TGTGCCAGCAGTCCCGGACACCCCCGGGATGAGCAGTTCTTC.

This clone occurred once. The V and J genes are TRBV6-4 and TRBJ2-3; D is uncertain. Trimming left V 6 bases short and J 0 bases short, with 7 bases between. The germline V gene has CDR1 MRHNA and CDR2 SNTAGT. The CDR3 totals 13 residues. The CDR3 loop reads CASRGLSTDTQYF. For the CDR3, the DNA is TGTGCCAGCAGGGGCTTAAGCACAGATACGCAGTATTTT.

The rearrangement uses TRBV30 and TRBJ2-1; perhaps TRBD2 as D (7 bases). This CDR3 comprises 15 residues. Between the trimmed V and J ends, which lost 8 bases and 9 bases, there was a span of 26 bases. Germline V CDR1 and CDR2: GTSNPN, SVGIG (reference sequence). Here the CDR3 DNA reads TGTGCCCTGACCCTAGGGGGGGCGCGGAAGGGTGAGCAGTTCTTC. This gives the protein CALTLGGARKGEQFF.

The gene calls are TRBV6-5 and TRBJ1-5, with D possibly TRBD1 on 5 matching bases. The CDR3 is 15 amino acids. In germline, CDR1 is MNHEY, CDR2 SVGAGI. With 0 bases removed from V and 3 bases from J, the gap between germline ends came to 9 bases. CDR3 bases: TGTGCCAGCAGTTACTCCGGGGGTTTCAATCAGCCCCAGCATTTT. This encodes CASSYSGGFNQPQHF.

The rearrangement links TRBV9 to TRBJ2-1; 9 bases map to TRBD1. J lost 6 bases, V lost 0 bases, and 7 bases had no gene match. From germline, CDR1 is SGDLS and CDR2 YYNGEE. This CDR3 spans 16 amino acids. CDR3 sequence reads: CASSVASSTGGNEQFF. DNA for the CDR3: TGTGCCAGCAGCGTAGCTAGTTCGACAGGGGGCAATGAGCAGTTCTTC.

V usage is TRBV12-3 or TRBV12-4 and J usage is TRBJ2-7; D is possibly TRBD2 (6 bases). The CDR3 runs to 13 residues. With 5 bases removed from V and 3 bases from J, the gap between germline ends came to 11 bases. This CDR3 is CASSLTGVYEQYF. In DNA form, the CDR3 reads TGTGCCAGCAGTCTAACGGGGGTCTACGAGCAGTACTTC.

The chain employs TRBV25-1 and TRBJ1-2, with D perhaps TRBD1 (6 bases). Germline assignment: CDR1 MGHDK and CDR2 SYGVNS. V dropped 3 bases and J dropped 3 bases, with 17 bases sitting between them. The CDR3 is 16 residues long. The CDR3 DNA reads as TGTGCCAGCAGTGATCCTCTTACAGGGACGGACTATGGCTACACCTTC. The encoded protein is CASSDPLTGTDYGYTF.

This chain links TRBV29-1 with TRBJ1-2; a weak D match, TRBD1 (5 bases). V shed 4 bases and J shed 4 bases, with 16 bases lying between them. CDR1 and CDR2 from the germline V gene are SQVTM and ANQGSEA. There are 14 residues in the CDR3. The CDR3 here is CSVGKGFGSYGYTF. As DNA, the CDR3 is TGCAGCGTTGGGAAGGGGTTCGGGAGCTATGGCTACACCTTC.

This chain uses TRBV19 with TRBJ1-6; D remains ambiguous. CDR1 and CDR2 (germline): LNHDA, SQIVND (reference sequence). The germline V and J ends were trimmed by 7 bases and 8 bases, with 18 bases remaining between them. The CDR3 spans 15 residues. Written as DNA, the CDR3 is TGTGCCAGTACCCGAAGACCGGGAAGGGATTCACCCCTCCACTTT. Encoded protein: CASTRRPGRDSPLHF.

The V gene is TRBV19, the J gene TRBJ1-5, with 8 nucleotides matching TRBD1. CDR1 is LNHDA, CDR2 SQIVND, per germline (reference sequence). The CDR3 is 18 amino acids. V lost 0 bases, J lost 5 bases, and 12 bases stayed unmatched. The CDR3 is CASSIDQWRGQDHQPQHF. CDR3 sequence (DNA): TGTGCCAGTAGTATAGATCAGTGGAGGGGACAGGATCATCAGCCCCAGCATTTT.

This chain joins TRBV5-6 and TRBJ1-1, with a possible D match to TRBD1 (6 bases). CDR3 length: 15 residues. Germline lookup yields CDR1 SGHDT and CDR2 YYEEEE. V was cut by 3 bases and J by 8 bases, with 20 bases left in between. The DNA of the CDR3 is TGTGCCAGCAGCTCAGCATACAGGGAGGAAAGGGAAGCTTTCTTT. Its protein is CASSSAYREEREAFF.

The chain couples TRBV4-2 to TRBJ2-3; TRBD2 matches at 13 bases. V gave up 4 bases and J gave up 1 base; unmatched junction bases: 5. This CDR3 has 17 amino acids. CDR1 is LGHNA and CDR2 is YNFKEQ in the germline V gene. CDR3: CASSRPGLAGRTDTQYF. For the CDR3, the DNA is TGTGCCAGCAGCCGACCGGGACTAGCGGGGCGCACAGATACGCAGTATTTT.

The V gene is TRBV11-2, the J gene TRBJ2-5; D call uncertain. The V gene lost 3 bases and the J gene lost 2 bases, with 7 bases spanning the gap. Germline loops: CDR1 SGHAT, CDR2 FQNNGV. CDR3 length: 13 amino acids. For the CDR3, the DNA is TGTGCCAGCAGCTTTAATCTTCAAGAGACCCAGTACTTC. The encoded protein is CASSFNLQETQYF.

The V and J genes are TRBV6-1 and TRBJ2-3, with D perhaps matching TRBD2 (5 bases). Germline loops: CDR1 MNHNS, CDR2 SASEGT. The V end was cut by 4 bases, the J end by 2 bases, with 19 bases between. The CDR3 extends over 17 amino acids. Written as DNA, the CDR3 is TGTGCCAGCAGTGTAAGGACTCAGAAGATTAACACAGATACGCAGTATTTT. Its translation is CASSVRTQKINTDTQYF.

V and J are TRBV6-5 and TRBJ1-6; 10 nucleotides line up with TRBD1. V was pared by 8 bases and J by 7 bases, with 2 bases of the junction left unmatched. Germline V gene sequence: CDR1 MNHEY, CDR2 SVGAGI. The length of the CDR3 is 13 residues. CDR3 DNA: TGTGCCAGCGGGGGACAGGGGAATTCACCCCTCCACTTT. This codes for CASGGQGNSPLHF.